This T cell receptor beta chain was recovered during a study of blood T cell repertoires in COVID-19. Study-wide context: The United States, Italy and Spain supplied acute and convalescent COVID-19 samples. The analysed material was cDNA or gDNA that came from T cells, B-cell-depleted T cells, or PBMCs.

As handled by the study authors: Cell counts per sample came from amplifying reference gene primers. This table comes from immunoSEQ multiplex PCR, and its TCRdb copy is limited to in-frame clones, with some not included. D and trimming were read from the DNA, whereas the V and J calls and clone size are those reported in that table. This sample yields some 88,000 clones, of which around nine tenths are seen a single time; under 8% belongs to the top ten. Sequenced input: peripheral blood. This TCR was recovered from a man in his 60s with acute or convalescent COVID-19.

The CDR3 loop is CASTYTGTGGSEQYF. Here the CDR3 DNA reads TGTGCCAGCACCTACACTGGGACAGGGGGCTCCGAGCAGTACTTC. The chain joins TRBV6-6 to TRBJ2-7; 12 nucleotides agree with TRBD1. The V segment lost 7 bases and the J segment 6 bases; nucleotides outside the gene matches: 10. Germline V gives CDR1 MNHNY, CDR2 SVGAGI (reference sequence). There are 15 residues in the CDR3.